This TCR beta chain comes out of a study of Graves' ophthalmopathy and Graves' hyperthyroidism. TCR beta CDR3 amplification used RNA transcripts. First-round RT-PCR relied on HTBI primers, and a second-round multiplex PCR came next. TCRdb re-derived calls from the multiplex PCR reads in MiXCR, one entry per CDR3 protein. The sample yields fewer than 400,000 distinct CDR3 sequences, around 18% seen once. The junction had 13 bases not matched to a gene; V was cut back by 4 bases and J by 15 bases. CDR1 and CDR2 from the germline V gene are LNHDA and SQIVND (reference sequence). The CDR3 runs 15 residues. The table lists this clonotype with many counts.

The sequence derives from a woman under 30 with Graves' ophthalmopathy. The specimen sequenced was peripheral blood. The J gene is TRBJ2-4, the V gene TRBV19, with 12 positions matching TRBD2. CDR3 region: CASSTRTSGELVMYF. The CDR3 DNA is TGTGCCAGTAGTACCCGGACTAGCGGGGAGCTGGTGATGTACTTC.